The rows below give T cell receptor beta chains drawn from one sample of a study of T cell responses to AZD1222 COVID-19 vaccine. Using immunoSEQ multiplex PCR, the repertoire was profiled, and TCRdb retains in-frame clones only, with some absent. Altogether tens of thousands of clones are present, over 85% being singletons, with the ten largest covering more than 7%. Sequencing was performed on peripheral blood, taken on day 0 of AZD1222 vaccination. Receptor source: an adult in good health. The CDR3 runs from the conserved cysteine through the conserved F or W. D genes are given only for firm matches. Only part of the rows carry a size: once, few, many, or a class if the clone is expanded.

TRBD1,once,TRBJ1-5,TRBV30,CAWTDRGNQPQHF,TGTGCCTGGACAGACAGGGGAAATCAGCCCCAGCATTTT
TRBD1,-,TRBJ1-1,TRBV7-6,CASSVFIRGLNTEAFF,TGTGCCAGCAGCGTATTTATCAGGGGGCTGAACACTGAAGCTTTCTTT
TRBD1,-,TRBJ1-2,TRBV9,CASSVVAETGYGYTF,TGTGCCAGCAGCGTTGTGGCCGAGACAGGGTATGGCTACACCTTC
-,-,TRBJ1-2,TRBV5-4,CASSPWAVDYGYTF,TGTGCCAGCAGCCCCTGGGCGGTAGACTATGGCTACACCTTC
-,-,TRBJ2-7,TRBV5-1,CASSPDRPEQYF,TGCGCCAGCAGCCCTGACAGGCCCGAGCAGTACTTC
-,-,TRBJ1-6,TRBV28,CASSLPPWGGRSPLHF,TGTGCCAGCAGCCTTCCTCCTTGGGGGGGGCGTTCACCCCTCCACTTT
-,-,TRBJ2-5,TRBV5-1,CASSQQETQYF,TGCGCCAGCAGCCAACAAGAGACCCAGTACTTC
TRBD2,-,TRBJ2-1,TRBV7-2,CASSSRTSGTGYEQFF,TGTGCCAGCAGCTCACGGACTAGCGGGACAGGCTATGAGCAGTTCTTC
-,-,TRBJ1-2,TRBV6-4,CADDVGRKLTNYGYTF,TGTGCCGATGATGTTGGACGCAAACTTACTAACTATGGCTACACCTTC
TRBD1,-,TRBJ1-1,TRBV11-2,CASSAATGWGTEAFF,TGTGCCAGCAGCGCAGCGACAGGGTGGGGCACTGAAGCTTTCTTT
-,-,TRBJ1-2,TRBV12-3/TRBV12-4,CASSLYGNGYTF,TGTGCCAGCAGTTTATACGGGAATGGCTACACCTTC
TRBD1,-,TRBJ2-1,TRBV5-1,CASSATTGMTYNEQFF,TGCGCCAGCAGCGCAACGACAGGGATGACCTACAATGAGCAGTTCTTC
TRBD1,-,TRBJ1-5,TRBV30,CAWDPVGTASPMNQPQHF,TGTGCCTGGGACCCGGTCGGGACAGCTAGTCCGATGAATCAGCCCCAGCATTTT
-,-,TRBJ2-3,TRBV10-2,CASSEGAADTQYF,TGCGCCAGCAGTGAGGGGGCCGCAGATACGCAGTATTTT
TRBD1,-,TRBJ2-5,TRBV6-5,CASNRGVGQETQYF,TGTGCCAGCAACAGGGGGGTAGGCCAAGAGACCCAGTACTTC
TRBD1,-,TRBJ1-4,TRBV12-3/TRBV12-4,CATRGQGNEKLFF,TGTGCCACCCGGGGACAGGGGAATGAAAAACTGTTTTTT
TRBD1,-,TRBJ1-1,TRBV4-1,CASSQEQGGNQEAFF,TGCGCCAGCAGCCAAGAACAGGGGGGAAATCAAGAAGCTTTCTTT
-,-,TRBJ2-1,TRBV5-6,CASSAQGTYNEQFF,TGTGCCAGCAGCGCGCAGGGAACCTACAATGAGCAGTTCTTC
TRBD1,-,TRBJ1-3,TRBV20-1,CSASIQGKGNTIYF,TGCAGTGCTAGTATACAGGGGAAGGGAAACACCATATATTTT
-,-,TRBJ1-2,TRBV4-1,CASSQDEWAYGYTF,TGCGCCAGCAGCCAGGACGAGTGGGCCTATGGCTACACCTTC
TRBD1,-,TRBJ2-7,TRBV5-4,CASSLAGTDAYEQYF,TGTGCCAGCAGCTTGGCAGGGACAGACGCCTACGAGCAGTACTTC
-,once,TRBJ2-1,TRBV7-9,CASSLEGREQFF,TGTGCCAGCAGCTTAGAGGGCCGGGAGCAGTTCTTC
-,-,TRBJ1-6,TRBV4-1,CASSPGMSPLHF,TGCGCCAGCAGTCCAGGGATGTCACCCCTCCACTTT
TRBD1,-,TRBJ2-4,TRBV6-5,CASSYLGTGENIQYF,TGTGCCAGCAGTTACCTTGGGACAGGCGAAAACATTCAGTACTTC
-,-,TRBJ1-4,TRBV2,CASTGRRNEKLFF,TGTGCCTCTACAGGGAGGCGGAATGAAAAACTGTTTTTT
-,-,TRBJ2-3,TRBV7-9,CASSSFGSKDTQYF,TGTGCCAGCAGCTCCTTTGGGTCCAAAGATACGCAGTATTTT
-,-,TRBJ1-2,TRBV13,CASSLGDDRIYGYTF,TGTGCCAGCAGCTTAGGGGATGACAGGATATATGGCTACACCTTC
-,-,TRBJ1-1,TRBV5-1,CASSLVVSWPTEAFF,TGCGCCAGCAGCTTGGTGGTCTCTTGGCCCACTGAAGCTTTCTTT
TRBD2,-,TRBJ2-1,TRBV19,CASSPTSGGAFNEQFF,TGTGCCAGTAGTCCTACTAGCGGGGGGGCATTCAATGAGCAGTTCTTC
TRBD1,-,TRBJ1-2,TRBV28,CASRTTGELNYGYTF,TGTGCCAGCAGGACAACAGGGGAATTGAACTATGGCTACACCTTC
TRBD2,-,TRBJ2-2,TRBV11-2,CASSLGGAGEGELFF,TGTGCCAGCAGCTTAGGCGGGGCGGGGGAAGGAGAGCTGTTTTTT
TRBD1,-,TRBJ2-7,TRBV5-6,CASSLARGNEQYF,TGTGCCAGCAGCTTGGCCAGGGGGAACGAGCAGTACTTC
TRBD1,-,TRBJ1-1,TRBV27,CASSFRTGEAFF,TGTGCCAGCAGTTTTAGGACAGGCGAAGCTTTCTTT
-,-,TRBJ1-4,TRBV2,CASKERLLQTEKLFF,TGTGCCAGCAAAGAGAGGCTCCTACAGACTGAAAAACTGTTTTTT
-,-,TRBJ2-3,TRBV7-2,CASSLGLTGFSTDTQYF,TGTGCCAGCAGCCTCGGTTTAACGGGATTTAGCACAGATACGCAGTATTTT
TRBD1,-,TRBJ2-7,TRBV2,CASTSADIRDRPSYEQYF,TGTGCCAGCACCTCCGCGGATATTCGGGACAGGCCATCCTACGAGCAGTACTTC
TRBD1,-,TRBJ2-2,TRBV10-1,CASSDWTGGSGTGELFF,TGCGCCAGCAGTGACTGGACAGGGGGCAGCGGCACCGGGGAGCTGTTTTTT
-,-,TRBJ2-7,TRBV6-2/TRBV6-3,CASSSLREPEQYF,TGTGCCAGCAGTTCCCTTAGAGAACCCGAGCAGTACTTC
-,-,TRBJ2-2,TRBV6-5,CASSYQGRFAGELFF,TGTGCCAGCAGTTACCAGGGGCGATTCGCCGGGGAGCTGTTTTTT
-,-,TRBJ1-5,TRBV2,CASSGRDQPQHF,TGTGCCAGCAGTGGCAGGGACCAGCCCCAGCATTTT
-,-,TRBJ2-3,TRBV5-1,CASSLADDGDTQYF,TGCGCCAGCAGCTTGGCCGACGACGGAGATACGCAGTATTTT
TRBD1,-,TRBJ1-1,TRBV6-5,CASAWDSFQGTEAFF,TGTGCCAGCGCCTGGGACAGCTTCCAGGGGACTGAAGCTTTCTTT
TRBD2,-,TRBJ2-7,TRBV3-1/TRBV3-2,CASSPTSGGYEQYF,TGTGCCAGCAGCCCGACTAGCGGGGGTTACGAGCAGTACTTC
-,-,TRBJ1-4,TRBV10-3,CAISDHGGVDEKLFF,TGTGCCATCAGTGACCACGGGGGGGTGGATGAAAAACTGTTTTTT
-,-,TRBJ1-1,TRBV29-1,CSVSATEAFF,TGCAGCGTTTCAGCCACTGAAGCTTTCTTT
TRBD1,-,TRBJ1-2,TRBV19,CASSTGQGTNYGYTF,TGTGCCAGTAGTACCGGACAGGGAACTAACTATGGCTACACCTTC
-,-,TRBJ2-3,TRBV9,CASSVAHRGTDTQYF,TGTGCCAGCAGCGTAGCACATCGGGGCACAGATACGCAGTATTTT
-,-,TRBJ1-2,TRBV19,CASSIPGNYGYTF,TGTGCCAGTAGTATTCCGGGAAACTATGGCTACACCTTC
-,-,TRBJ2-7,TRBV2,CASRAGQASSYEQYF,TGTGCCAGCAGAGCGGGACAGGCAAGCTCCTACGAGCAGTACTTC
-,once,TRBJ2-7,TRBV27,CASSLGPRYEQYF,TGTGCCAGCAGTTTGGGACCACGATACGAGCAGTACTTC
-,-,TRBJ2-3,TRBV5-1,CASGGTYTDTQYF,TGCGCCAGCGGTGGGACCTACACAGATACGCAGTATTTT
TRBD1,-,TRBJ1-1,TRBV5-1,CASSLAGGAYTEAFF,TGCGCCAGCAGCTTGGCAGGGGGCGCGTATACTGAAGCTTTCTTT
-,-,TRBJ1-2,TRBV4-1,CASRGGDRYGYTF,TGCGCCAGCAGGGGGGGGGACCGCTATGGCTACACCTTC
-,few,TRBJ2-7,TRBV7-2,CASSAGSRVYEQYF,TGTGCCAGCAGCGCCGGCAGTCGAGTCTACGAGCAGTACTTC
TRBD2,few,TRBJ2-7,TRBV4-2,CASSQGTSGRLDEQYF,TGTGCCAGCAGCCAAGGGACTAGCGGGAGGTTGGACGAGCAGTACTTC